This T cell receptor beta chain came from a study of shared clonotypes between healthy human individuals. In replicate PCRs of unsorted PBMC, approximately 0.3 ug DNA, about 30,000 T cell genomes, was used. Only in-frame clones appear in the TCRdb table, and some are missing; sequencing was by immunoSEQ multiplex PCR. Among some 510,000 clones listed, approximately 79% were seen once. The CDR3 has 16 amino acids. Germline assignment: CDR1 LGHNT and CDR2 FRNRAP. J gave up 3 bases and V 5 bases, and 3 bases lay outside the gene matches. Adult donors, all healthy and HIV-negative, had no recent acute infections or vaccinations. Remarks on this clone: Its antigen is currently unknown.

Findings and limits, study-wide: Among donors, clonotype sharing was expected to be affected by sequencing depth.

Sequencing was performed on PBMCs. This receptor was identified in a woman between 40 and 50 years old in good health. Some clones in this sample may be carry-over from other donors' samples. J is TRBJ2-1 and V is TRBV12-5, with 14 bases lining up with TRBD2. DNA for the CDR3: TGTGCTAGTGGTCCAGGGACTAGCGGGAGCTACAATGAGCAGTTCTTC. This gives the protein CASGPGTSGSYNEQFF.